The table lists the clone carrying this T cell receptor beta chain with many counts. The antigen remains undetermined. V lost 2 bases, J lost 0 bases, and 11 bases lay in between. The V gene's germline CDR1 is MNHNS and CDR2 SASEGT. CDR3 length equals 16 residues. The data originate from a study of T cells in Graves' hyperthyroidism and ophthalmopathy. Study outcomes and limitations: Most thyroid clonotypes expanded above 0.001 were also detected in blood.

The authors deemed Graves' hyperthyroidism stable absent ophthalmopathy progression within 18 months. Each diagnosis was grounded in clinical symptoms, serum thyroxine and TRAb, thyroid ultrasound, and orbital computed tomography. The PBMCs studied were ones that came from 10 ml fresh peripheral blood. Researchers took RNA transcripts and amplified the TCR beta CDR3 regions from them. The TCR CDR3 was amplified in a first-round RT-PCR using the HTBI primer set. TCRdb called the multiplex PCR reads again in MiXCR, with one record for every CDR3 protein. The sample records a few hundred thousand distinct CDR3 sequences, around 14% being singletons.

The sample taken for sequencing was blood. The sequence came from a woman younger than 30 with Graves' hyperthyroidism. The rearrangement joins TRBV6-1 to TRBJ1-3, with D unresolved. CDR3 nucleotides: TGTGCCAGCAGTGAACTACGCGGTAGCTCTGGAAACACCATATATTTT. This sequence encodes CASSELRGSSGNTIYF.